This T cell receptor beta chain was recovered during a study of graft-versus-host responses after intestinal transplantation. Assay used: immunoSEQ multiplex PCR; TCRdb lists only in-frame clones, some missing. The sample yields more than 45,000 clones, approximately 89% seen once. This CDR3 has 13 amino acids. With 8 bases removed from V and 1 base from J, the gap between germline ends came to 11 bases. Germline V gene sequence: CDR1 SQVTM, CDR2 ANQGSEA. Sequenced here: PBMCs, sampled roughly 120 days after intestinal transplantation. This TCR came from a human patient who received an intestinal transplant, so some T cells may come from the graft donor. This chain joins TRBV29-1 and TRBJ2-2; D gene unclear. This chain's CDR3 is CSKGPLNTGELFF. DNA for the CDR3: TGCAGCAAAGGACCTCTGAACACCGGGGAGCTGTTTTTT.